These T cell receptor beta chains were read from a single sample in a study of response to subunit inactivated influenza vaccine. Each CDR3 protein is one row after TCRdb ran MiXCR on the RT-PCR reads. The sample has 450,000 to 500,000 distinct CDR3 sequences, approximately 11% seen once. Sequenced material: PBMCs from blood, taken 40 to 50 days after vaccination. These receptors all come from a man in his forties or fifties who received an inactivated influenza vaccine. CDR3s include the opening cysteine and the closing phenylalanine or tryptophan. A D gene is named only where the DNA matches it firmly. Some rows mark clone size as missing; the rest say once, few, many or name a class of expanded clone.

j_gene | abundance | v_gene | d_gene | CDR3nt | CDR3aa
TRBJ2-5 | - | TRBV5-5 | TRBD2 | TGTGCCAGCGGACTAGCGGAGTACCAAGAGACCCAGTACTTC | CASGLAEYQETQYF
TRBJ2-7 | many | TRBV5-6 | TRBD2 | TGTGCCAGCAGCTTGGAACCAGCGGGGAGACCAGACGAGCAGTACTTC | CASSLEPAGRPDEQYF
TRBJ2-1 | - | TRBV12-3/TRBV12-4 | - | TGTGCCAGCAGCCGGACCGCCGGGCTTAATGAGCAGTTCTTC | CASSRTAGLNEQFF
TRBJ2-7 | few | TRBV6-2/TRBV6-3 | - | TGTGCCAGCACTATAAAGGGGGGCTTCTACGAGCAGTACTTC | CASTIKGGFYEQYF
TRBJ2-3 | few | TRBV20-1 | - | TGCAGTGCTAGAGATCCGGGACTGGGGGCAAATACGCAGTATTTT | CSARDPGLGANTQYF
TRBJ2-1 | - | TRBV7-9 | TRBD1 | TGTGCCAGCAGCTACCCCCCGGACAGGAAAAATGAGCAGTTCTTC | CASSYPPDRKNEQFF
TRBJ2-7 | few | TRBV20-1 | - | TGCAGTGCTAGCAGTGGATCGGGCGGCGCGTACGAGCAGTACTTC | CSASSGSGGAYEQYF
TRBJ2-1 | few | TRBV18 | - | TGTGCCAGCTCACCACGAGCGCCGGGAGTACCCTCCTACAATGAGCAGTTCTTC | CASSPRAPGVPSYNEQFF
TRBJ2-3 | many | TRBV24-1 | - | TGTGCCACCAGTGATCCCAGCCGACATAGTAGCACAGATACGCAGTATTTT | CATSDPSRHSSTDTQYF
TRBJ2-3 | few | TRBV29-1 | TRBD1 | TGCAGTCTAACAGGGGGACCGACAGATACGCAGTATTTT | CSLTGGPTDTQYF
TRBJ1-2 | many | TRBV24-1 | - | TGTGCCACCAGTGATTCGGGAATGGGCTACACCTTC | CATSDSGMGYTF
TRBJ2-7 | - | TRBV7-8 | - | TGTGCCAGCAGCTGGGACGCTAGGTCGGGCGAGCAGTACTTC | CASSWDARSGEQYF
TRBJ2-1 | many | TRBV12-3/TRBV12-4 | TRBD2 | TGTGCCAGCAGACCCAGCGGGGGGGCCGGCAATGAGCAGTTCTTC | CASRPSGGAGNEQFF
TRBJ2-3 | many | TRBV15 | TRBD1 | TGTGCCACCAGCATGGACAGGGGTGGCACAGATACGCAGTATTTT | CATSMDRGGTDTQYF
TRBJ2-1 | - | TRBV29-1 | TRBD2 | TGCAGCGTTGAAAGCGGGAGCTACAATGAGCAGTTCTTC | CSVESGSYNEQFF
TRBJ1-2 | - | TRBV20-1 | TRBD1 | TGCAGTGCGACAGGGGCAAAATATGGCTACACCTTC | CSATGAKYGYTF
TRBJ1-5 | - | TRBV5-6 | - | TGTGCCAGCAATCCGAATCAGCCCCAGCATTTT | CASNPNQPQHF
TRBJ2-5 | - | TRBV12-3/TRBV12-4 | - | TGTGCCAGCAGCTCCCAACTAGTACAAGAGACCCAGTACTTC | CASSSQLVQETQYF
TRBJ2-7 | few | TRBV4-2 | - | TGTGCCAGCAGCCAAGATGGGGATACGGGGGACGAGCAGTACTTC | CASSQDGDTGDEQYF
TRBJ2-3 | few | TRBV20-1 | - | TGCAGTGCTAGAGATTCCAGGGCTAGGGGGACAGATACGCAGTATTTT | CSARDSRARGTDTQYF
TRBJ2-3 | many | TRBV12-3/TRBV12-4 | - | TGTGCCAGCAGTCTCTCGGGACCAATTTATGATACGCAGTATTTT | CASSLSGPIYDTQYF
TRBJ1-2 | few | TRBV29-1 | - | TGCAGCGTTGACGGGAGCTACACCTTC | CSVDGSYTF
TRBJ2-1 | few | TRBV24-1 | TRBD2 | TGTGCCACCAGCGCCCGGGTGGGTAGCGGGGGTTCCCTACCCAATGAGCAGTTCTTC | CATSARVGSGGSLPNEQFF
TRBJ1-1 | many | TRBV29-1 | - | TGCAGCGGGGGGACGGTGAACACTGAAGCTTTCTTT | CSGGTVNTEAFF
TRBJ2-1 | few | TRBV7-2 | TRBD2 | TGTGCCAGCGGTGCCGGGACTAGCGGGAGAAGAGAGCAGTTCTTC | CASGAGTSGRREQFF
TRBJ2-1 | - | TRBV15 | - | TGTGCCACCAGCAGAGGACAGGTTAACAATGAGCAGTTCTTC | CATSRGQVNNEQFF
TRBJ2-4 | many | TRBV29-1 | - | TGCAGCGTTGAAATCTGGCGGGACATTCAGTACTTC | CSVEIWRDIQYF
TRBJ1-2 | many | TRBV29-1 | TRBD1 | TGCAGCGTTGACCTGGGGACAGGGCTCTATGGCTACACCTTC | CSVDLGTGLYGYTF
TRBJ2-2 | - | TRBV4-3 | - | TGCGCCAGCAGCCAAGGCTCGGGCGCGACCGGGGAGCTGTTTTTT | CASSQGSGATGELFF
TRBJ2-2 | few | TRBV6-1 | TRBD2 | TGTGCCAGCAGTCCAGCGGGACTAGCGGCTCCCGGGGAGCTGTTTTTT | CASSPAGLAAPGELFF
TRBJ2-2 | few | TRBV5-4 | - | TGTGCCAGCAGCTTGGAATGGGATATGCCCGCCTCCACCGGGGAGCTGTTTTTT | CASSLEWDMPASTGELFF
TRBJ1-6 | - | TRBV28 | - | TGTGCCAGCGGGGATGTCACCCTACTCACCGCGGGGTCACCCCTCCACTTT | CASGDVTLLTAGSPLHF
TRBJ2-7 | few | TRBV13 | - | TGTGCCAGCAGCTTAGAGGGCACCGGCCCTGGCGAGCAGTACTTC | CASSLEGTGPGEQYF
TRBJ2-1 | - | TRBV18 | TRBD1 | TGTGCCAGCTCACCGACACAGGGGACCAATGAGCAGTTCTTC | CASSPTQGTNEQFF
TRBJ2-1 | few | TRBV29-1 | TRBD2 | TGCAGCGTTGAGCTAGCGGGAGTGCTTCGTCCCTACAATGAGCAGTTCTTC | CSVELAGVLRPYNEQFF
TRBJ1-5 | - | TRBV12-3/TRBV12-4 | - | TGTGCCAGCAGGACCTTAAGGGAGGGCAATCAGCCCCAGCATTTT | CASRTLREGNQPQHF
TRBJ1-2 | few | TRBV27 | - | TGTGCCAGCAGTTTATCCGTTAATAGAGGCTACACCTTC | CASSLSVNRGYTF
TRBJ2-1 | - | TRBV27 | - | TGTGCCAGCAGTTTGAGTACAGAACCGTACAATGAGCAGTTCTTC | CASSLSTEPYNEQFF
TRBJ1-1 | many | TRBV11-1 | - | TGTGCCAGCAGCTCACAAGAGTTATATGGCGCACGAATGAACACTGAAGCTTTCTTT | CASSSQELYGARMNTEAFF
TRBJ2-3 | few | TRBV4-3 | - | TGCGCCAGCAGACCGATGGGGCTCCCCACAGATACGCAGTATTTT | CASRPMGLPTDTQYF
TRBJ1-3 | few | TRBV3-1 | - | TGTGCCGCAACCTCTCGTGGAAACACCATATATTTT | CAATSRGNTIYF